This T cell receptor (beta chain) was identified during a study of T cell changes during pregnancy in multiple sclerosis. Assay used: immunoSEQ multiplex PCR; TCRdb lists only in-frame clones, some missing. Of tens of thousands of clones listed, roughly 90% are singletons. Sequencing used CD8+ T cells from peripheral blood mononuclear cells, obtained before pregnancy. The source is a female donor with multiple sclerosis, enrolled in a pregnancy study.

The CDR3 nucleotides read TGTGCCAGCAGCTTTTCTCCGGGACTAGGATATGATGAGCAGTTCTTC. Its translation is CASSFSPGLGYDEQFF. This chain joins TRBV7-8 and TRBJ2-1; TRBD2 matches 8 bases. Losses at the gene ends were 3 bases for V and 8 bases for J; bases not matched to a gene: 12. The length of the CDR3 is 16 residues. The V gene's germline CDR1 is SGHVS and CDR2 FQNEAQ.